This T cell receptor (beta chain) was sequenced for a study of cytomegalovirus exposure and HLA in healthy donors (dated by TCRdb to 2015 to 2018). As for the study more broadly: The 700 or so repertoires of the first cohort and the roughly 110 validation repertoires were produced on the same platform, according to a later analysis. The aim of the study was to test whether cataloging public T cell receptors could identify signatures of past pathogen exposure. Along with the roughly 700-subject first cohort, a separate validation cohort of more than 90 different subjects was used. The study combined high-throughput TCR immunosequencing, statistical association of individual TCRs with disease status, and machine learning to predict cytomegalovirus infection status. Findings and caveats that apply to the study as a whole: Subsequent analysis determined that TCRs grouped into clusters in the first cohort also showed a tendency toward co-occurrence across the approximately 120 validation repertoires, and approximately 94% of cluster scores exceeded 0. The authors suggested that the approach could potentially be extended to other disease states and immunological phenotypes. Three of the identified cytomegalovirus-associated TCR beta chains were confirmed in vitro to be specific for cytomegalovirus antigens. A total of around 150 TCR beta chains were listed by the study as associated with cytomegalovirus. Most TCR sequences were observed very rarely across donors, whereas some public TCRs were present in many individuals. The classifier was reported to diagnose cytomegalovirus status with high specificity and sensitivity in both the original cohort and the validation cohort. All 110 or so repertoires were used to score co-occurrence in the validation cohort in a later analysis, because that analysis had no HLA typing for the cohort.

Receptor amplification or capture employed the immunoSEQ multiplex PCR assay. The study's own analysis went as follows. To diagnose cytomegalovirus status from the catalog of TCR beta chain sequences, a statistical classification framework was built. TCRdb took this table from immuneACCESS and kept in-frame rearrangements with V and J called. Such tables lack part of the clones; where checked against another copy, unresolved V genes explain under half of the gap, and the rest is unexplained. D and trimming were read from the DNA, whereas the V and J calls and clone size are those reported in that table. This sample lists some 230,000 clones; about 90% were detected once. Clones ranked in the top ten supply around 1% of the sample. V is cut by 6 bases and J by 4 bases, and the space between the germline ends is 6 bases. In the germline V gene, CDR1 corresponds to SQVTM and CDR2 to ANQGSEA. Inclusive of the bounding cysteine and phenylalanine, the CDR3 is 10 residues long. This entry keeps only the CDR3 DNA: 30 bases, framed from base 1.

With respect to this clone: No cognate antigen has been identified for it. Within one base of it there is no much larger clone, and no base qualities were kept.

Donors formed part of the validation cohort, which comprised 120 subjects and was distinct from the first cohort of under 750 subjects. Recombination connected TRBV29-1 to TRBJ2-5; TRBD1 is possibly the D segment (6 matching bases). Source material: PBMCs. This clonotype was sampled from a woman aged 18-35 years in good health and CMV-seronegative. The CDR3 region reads CSVGGETQYF. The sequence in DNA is TGCAGCGTAGGGGGAGAGACCCAGTACTTC.